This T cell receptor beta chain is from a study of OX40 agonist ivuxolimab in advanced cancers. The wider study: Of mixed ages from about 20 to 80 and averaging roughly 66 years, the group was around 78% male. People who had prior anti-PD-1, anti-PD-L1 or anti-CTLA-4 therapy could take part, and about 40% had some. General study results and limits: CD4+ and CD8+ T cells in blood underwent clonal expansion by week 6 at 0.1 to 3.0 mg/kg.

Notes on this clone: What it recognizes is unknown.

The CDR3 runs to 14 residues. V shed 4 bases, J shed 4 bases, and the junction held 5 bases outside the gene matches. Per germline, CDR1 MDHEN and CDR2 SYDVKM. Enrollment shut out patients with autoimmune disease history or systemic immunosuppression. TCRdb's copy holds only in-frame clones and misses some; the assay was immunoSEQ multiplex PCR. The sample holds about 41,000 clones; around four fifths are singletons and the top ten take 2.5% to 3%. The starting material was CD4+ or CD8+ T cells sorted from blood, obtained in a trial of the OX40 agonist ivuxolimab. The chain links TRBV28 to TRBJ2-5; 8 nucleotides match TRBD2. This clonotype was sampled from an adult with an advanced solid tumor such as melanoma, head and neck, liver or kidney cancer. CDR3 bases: TGTGCCAGCAGTTCAAGCGGGAGTGGAGAGACCCAGTACTTC. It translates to CASSSSGSGETQYF.